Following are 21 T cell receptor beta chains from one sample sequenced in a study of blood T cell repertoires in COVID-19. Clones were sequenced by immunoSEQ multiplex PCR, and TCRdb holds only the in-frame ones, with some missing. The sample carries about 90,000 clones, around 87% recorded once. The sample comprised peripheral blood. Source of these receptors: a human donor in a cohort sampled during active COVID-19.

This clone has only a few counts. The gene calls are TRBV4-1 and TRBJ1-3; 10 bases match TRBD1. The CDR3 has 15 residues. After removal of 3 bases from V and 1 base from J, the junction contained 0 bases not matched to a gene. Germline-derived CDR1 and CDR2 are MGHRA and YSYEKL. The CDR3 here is CASSQDRGSGNTIYF. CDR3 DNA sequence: TGCGCCAGCAGCCAGGACAGGGGGTCTGGAAACACCATATATTTT.

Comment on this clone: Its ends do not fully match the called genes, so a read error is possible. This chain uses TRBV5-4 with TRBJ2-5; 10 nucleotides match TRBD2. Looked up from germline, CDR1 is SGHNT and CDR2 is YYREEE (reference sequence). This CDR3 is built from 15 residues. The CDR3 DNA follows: TGTGCCAGCAGCTTGACTAGCGGGGTTCAAGATACCCAGTACTTC. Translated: CASSLTSGVQDTQYF.

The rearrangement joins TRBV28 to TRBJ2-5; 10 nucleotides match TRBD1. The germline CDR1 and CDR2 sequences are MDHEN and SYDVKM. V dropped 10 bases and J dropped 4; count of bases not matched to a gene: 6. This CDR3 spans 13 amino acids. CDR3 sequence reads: CATDRGGVETQYF. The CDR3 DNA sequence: TGTGCCACGGACAGGGGGGGGGTAGAGACCCAGTACTTC.

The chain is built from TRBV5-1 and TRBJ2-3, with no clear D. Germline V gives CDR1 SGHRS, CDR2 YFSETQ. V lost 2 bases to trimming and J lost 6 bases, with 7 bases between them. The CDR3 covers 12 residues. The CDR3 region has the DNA TGCGCCAGCAGCTTAACATCCGATACGCAGTATTTT. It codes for CASSLTSDTQYF.

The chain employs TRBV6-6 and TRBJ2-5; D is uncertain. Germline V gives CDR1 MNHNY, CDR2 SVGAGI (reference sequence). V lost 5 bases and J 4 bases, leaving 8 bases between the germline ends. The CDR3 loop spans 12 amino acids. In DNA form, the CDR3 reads TGTGCCAGCAGTAACGAGCGAGAGACCCAGTACTTC. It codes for CASSNERETQYF.

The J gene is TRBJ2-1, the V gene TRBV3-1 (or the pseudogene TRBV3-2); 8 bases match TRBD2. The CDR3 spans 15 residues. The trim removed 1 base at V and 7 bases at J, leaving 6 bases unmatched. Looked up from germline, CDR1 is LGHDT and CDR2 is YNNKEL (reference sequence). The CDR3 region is CASSQGIAGLNEQFF. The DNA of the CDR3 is TGTGCCAGCAGCCAAGGAATAGCGGGGTTGAATGAGCAGTTCTTC.

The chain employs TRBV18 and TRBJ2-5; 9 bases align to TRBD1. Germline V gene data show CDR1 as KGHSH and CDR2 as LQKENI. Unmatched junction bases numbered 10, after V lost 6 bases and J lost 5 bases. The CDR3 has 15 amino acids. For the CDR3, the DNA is TGTGCCAGCTCCTCCGGGACAGGGATGTTTGAGACCCAGTACTTC. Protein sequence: CASSSGTGMFETQYF. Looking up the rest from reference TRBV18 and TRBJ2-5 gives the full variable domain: NAGVMQNPRHLVRRRGQEARLRCSPMKGHSHVYWYRQLPEEGLKFMVYLQKENIIDESGMPKERFSAEFPKEGPSILRIQQVVRGDSAAYFCASSSGTGMFETQYFGPGTRLLVL.

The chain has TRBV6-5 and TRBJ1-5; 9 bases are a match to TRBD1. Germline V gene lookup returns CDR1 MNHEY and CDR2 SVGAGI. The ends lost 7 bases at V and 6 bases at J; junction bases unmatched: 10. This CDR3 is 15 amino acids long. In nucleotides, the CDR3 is TGTGCCAGCATGAGAACCGGGACAGGGTTTCAGCCCCAGCATTTT. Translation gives CASMRTGTGFQPQHF.

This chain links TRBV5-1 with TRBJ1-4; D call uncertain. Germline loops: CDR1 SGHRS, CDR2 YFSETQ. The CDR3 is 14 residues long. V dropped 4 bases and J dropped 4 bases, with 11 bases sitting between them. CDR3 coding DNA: TGCGCCAGCAGCGAGGCAAGCTTTAATGAAAAACTGTTTTTT. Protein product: CASSEASFNEKLFF.

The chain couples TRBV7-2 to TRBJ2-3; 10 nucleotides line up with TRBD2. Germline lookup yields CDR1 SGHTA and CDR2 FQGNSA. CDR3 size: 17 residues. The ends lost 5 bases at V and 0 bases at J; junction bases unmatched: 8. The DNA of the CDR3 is TGTGCCAGCAGCCCGGGAGCGGGGGGGTGGAGCACAGATACGCAGTATTTT. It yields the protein CASSPGAGGWSTDTQYF.

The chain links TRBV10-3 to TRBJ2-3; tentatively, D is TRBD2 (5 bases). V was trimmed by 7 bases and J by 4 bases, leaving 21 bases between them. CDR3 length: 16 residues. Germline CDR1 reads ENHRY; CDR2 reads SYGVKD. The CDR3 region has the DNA TGTGCCATCAACACTCCCTCGGAGCGGAGTTCAGATACGCAGTATTTT. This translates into CAINTPSERSSDTQYF.

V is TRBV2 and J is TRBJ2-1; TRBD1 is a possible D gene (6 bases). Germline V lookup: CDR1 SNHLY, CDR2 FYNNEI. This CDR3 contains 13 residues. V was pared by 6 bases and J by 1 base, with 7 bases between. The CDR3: CASSGQSYNEQFF. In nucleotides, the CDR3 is TGTGCCAGCAGCGGACAGTCCTACAATGAGCAGTTCTTC.

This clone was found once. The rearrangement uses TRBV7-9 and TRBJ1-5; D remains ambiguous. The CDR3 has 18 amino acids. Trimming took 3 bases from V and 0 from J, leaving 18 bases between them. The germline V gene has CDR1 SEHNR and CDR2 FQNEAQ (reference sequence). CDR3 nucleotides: TGTGCCAGCAGCTTCATACCCCCGGGAGATTATAGCAATCAGCCCCAGCATTTT. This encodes CASSFIPPGDYSNQPQHF. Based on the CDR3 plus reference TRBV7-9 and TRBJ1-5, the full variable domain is DTGVSQNPRHKITKRGQNVTFRCDPISEHNRLYWYRQTLGQGPEFLTYFQNEAQLEKSRLLSDRFSAERPKGSFSTLEIQRTEQGDSAMYLCASSFIPPGDYSNQPQHFGDGTRLSIL.

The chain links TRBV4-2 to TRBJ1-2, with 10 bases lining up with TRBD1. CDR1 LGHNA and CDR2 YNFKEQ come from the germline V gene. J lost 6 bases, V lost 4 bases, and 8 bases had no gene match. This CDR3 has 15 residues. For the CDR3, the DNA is TGTGCCAGCAGCCGGGAGCGACAGGGGGCGAATGGCTACACCTTC. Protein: CASSRERQGANGYTF.

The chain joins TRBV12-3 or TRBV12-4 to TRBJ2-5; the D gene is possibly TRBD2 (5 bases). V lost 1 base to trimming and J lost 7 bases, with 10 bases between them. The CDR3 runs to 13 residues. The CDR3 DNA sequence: TGTGCCAGCAGTTTAGAACTAGTTGGGACCCAGTACTTC. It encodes CASSLELVGTQYF.

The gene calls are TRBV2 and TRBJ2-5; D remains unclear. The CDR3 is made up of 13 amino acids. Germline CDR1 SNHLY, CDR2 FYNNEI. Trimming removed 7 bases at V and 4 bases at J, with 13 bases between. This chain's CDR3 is CASTPSRRETQYF. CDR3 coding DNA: TGTGCCAGCACTCCCTCTAGGAGAGAGACCCAGTACTTC.

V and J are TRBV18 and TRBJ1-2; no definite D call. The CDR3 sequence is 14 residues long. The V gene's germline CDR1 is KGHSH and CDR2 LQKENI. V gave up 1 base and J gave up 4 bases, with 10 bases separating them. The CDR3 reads CASSPRTQSYGYTF. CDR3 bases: TGTGCCAGCTCACCACGGACTCAATCCTATGGCTACACCTTC.

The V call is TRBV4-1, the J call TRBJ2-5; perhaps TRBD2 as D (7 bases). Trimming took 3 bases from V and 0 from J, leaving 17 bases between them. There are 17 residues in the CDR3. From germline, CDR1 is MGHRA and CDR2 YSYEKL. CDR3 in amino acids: CASSHLLGGGDQETQYF. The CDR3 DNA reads TGCGCCAGCAGCCATCTCCTAGGGGGGGGAGACCAAGAGACCCAGTACTTC.

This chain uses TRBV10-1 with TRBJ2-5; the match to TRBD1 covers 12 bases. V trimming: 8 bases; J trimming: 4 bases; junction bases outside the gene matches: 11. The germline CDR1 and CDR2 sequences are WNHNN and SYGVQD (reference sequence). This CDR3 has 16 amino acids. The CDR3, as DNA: TGCGCCAGCGTCCGGGGACAGGGGGCTCATATAGAGACCCAGTACTTC. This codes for CASVRGQGAHIETQYF.

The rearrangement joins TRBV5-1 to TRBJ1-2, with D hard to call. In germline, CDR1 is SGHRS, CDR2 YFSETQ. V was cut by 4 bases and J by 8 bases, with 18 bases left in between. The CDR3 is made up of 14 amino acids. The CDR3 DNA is TGCGCCAGCAGCATCCCTGACGGGGTCCGGGGCTACACCTTC. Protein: CASSIPDGVRGYTF.

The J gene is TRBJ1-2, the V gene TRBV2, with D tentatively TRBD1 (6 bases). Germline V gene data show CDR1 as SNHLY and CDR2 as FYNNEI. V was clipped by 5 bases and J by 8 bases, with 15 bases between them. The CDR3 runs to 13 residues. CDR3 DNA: TGTGCCAGCAGTTATCGGACAGCCTCAGGCTACACCTTC. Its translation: CASSYRTASGYTF.